This T cell receptor beta chain originates from a study of cytomegalovirus exposure and HLA in healthy donors. General study results and limits: Highly shared variants forming one cluster were likely a sequencing artifact. In terms of immune exposure information, only CMV serostatus was available.

There are a few counts of this clone. Its antigen remains unknown. Primers for the PCR totalled 60 Vbeta and 13 Jbeta. Assay used: immunoSEQ multiplex PCR; TCRdb lists only in-frame clones, some missing. The data hold tens of thousands of clones, with about 73% observed a single time. The donors, nominally healthy at sampling, likely had unrecorded immune exposures. Source material: PBMCs. The sequence was collected from a woman aged 30 to 39 in good health and CMV-seronegative.

The CDR3 sequence is CASGTLPGPRHGYTF. The CDR3, as DNA: TGTGCTAGTGGTACCCTCCCAGGGCCGCGGCATGGCTACACCTTC. The rearrangement uses TRBV12-5 and TRBJ1-2; D perhaps matches TRBD1 (5 bases). The V end lost 5 bases, the J end lost 6 bases, and 19 bases lay between the germline ends. The CDR3 has 15 amino acids. CDR1 is LGHNT, CDR2 FRNRAP, per germline.